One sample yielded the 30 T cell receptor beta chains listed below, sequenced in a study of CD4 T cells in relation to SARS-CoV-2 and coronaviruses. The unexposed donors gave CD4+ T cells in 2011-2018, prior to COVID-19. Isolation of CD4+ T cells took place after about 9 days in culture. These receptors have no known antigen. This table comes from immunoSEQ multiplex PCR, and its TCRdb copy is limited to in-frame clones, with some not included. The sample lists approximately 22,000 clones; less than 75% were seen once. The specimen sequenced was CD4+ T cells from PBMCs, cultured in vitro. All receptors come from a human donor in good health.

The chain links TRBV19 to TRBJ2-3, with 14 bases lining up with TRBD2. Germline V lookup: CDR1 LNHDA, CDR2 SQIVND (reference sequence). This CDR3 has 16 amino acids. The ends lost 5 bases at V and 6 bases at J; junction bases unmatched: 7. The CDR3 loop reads CASSPGLAGGVDTQYF. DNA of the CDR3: TGTGCCAGTAGTCCCGGACTAGCGGGGGGCGTGGATACGCAGTATTTT.

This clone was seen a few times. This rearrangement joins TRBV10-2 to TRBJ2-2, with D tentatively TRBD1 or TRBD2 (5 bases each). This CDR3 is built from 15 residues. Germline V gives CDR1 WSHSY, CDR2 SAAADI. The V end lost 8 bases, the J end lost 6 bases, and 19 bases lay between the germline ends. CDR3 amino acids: CASVKGVMEAGELFF. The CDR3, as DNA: TGCGCCAGCGTGAAAGGGGTGATGGAGGCCGGGGAGCTGTTTTTT.

The DNA of the CDR3 is TGTGCCAGCAGCCCCACTCTCGGCGAGCAGTTCTTC. It codes for CASSPTLGEQFF. V usage is TRBV4-2 and J usage is TRBJ2-1; D gene uncertain. This CDR3 region has 12 residues. Trimming removed 4 bases at V and 10 bases at J, with 11 bases between. CDR1 LGHNA and CDR2 YNFKEQ come from the germline V gene.

The CDR3 here is CASSFSGTNTEAFF. For the CDR3, the DNA is TGTGCCAGCAGCTTCTCCGGGACGAACACTGAAGCTTTCTTT. The chain is built from TRBV11-2 and TRBJ1-1; D might be TRBD1 (5 bases). CDR1 and CDR2 (germline): SGHAT, FQNNGV. The V end lost 3 bases, the J end lost 1 base, and 9 bases lay between the germline ends. CDR3 length equals 14 residues.

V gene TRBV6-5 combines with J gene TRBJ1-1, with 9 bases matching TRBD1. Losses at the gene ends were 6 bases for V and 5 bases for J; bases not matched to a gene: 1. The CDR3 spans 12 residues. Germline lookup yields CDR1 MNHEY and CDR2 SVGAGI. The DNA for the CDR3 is TGTGCCAGCAGGACAGGGGGGACTGAAGCTTTCTTT. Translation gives CASRTGGTEAFF.

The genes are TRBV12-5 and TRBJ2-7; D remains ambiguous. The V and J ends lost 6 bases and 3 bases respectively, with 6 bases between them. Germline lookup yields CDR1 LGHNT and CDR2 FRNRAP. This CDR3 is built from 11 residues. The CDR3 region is CASGLHYEQYF. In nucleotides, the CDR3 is TGTGCTAGTGGCCTCCACTACGAGCAGTACTTC.

Here the CDR3 reads CASTGKIPNNEQFF. DNA of the CDR3: TGTGCCAGCACAGGGAAGATTCCCAACAATGAGCAGTTCTTC. The V gene is TRBV19, the J gene TRBJ2-1; D might be TRBD1 (6 bases). CDR1 is LNHDA, CDR2 SQIVND, per germline (reference sequence). V gave up 9 bases and J gave up 5 bases, with 17 bases separating them. The CDR3 runs 14 residues.

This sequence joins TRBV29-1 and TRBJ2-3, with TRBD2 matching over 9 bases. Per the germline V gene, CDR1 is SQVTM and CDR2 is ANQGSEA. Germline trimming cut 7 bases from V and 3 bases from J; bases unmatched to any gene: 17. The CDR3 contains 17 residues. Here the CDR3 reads CSGRRGGSGSGTDTQYF. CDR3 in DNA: TGCAGCGGGCGGAGAGGGGGTAGCGGGAGCGGTACAGATACGCAGTATTTT.

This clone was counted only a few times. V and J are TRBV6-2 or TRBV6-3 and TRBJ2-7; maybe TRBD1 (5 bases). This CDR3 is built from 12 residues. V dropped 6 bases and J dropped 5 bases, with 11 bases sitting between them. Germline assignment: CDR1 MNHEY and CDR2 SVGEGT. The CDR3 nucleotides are TGTGCCAGCAGCAGGGATGGCAACGAGCAGTACTTC. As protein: CASSRDGNEQYF.

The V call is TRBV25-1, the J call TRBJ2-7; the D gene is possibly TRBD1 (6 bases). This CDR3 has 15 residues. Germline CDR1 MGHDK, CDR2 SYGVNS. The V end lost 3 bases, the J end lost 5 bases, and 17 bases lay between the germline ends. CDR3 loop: CASSEVRGSGDEQYF. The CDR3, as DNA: TGTGCCAGCAGTGAGGTGAGGGGGTCTGGGGACGAGCAGTACTTC.

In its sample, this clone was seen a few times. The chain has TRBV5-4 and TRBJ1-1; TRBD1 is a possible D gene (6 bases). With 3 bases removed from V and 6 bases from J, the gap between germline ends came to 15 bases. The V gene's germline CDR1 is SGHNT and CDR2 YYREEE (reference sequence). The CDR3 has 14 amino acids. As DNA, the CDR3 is TGTGCCAGCAGCTACGACACAGGGAGGGCTGAAGCTTTCTTT. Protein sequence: CASSYDTGRAEAFF.

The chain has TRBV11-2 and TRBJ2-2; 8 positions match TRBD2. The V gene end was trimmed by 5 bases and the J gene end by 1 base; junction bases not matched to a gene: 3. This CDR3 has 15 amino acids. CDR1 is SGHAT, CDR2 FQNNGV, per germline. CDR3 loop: CASSREGLNTGELFF. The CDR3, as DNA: TGTGCCAGCAGCCGGGAGGGTTTGAACACCGGGGAGCTGTTTTTT.

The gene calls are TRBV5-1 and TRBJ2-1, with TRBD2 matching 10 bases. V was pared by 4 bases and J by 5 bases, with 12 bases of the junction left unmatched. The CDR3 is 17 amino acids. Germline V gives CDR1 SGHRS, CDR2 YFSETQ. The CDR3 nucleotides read TGCGCCAGCAGCCCCAGACTAGCGGGTAAAGGGGACAATGAGCAGTTCTTC. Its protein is CASSPRLAGKGDNEQFF.

The CDR3 sequence is CASSYRGTDELSTF. CDR3 bases: TGTGCCAGCAGTTACCGCGGGACAGATGAGTTAAGCACCTTC. The rearrangement joins TRBV6-2 or TRBV6-3 to TRBJ1-2, with 7 nucleotides matching TRBD1. V lost 2 bases and J lost 13; bases outside the gene matches: 13. Germline assignment: CDR1 MNHEY and CDR2 SVGEGT. The CDR3 is made up of 14 amino acids.

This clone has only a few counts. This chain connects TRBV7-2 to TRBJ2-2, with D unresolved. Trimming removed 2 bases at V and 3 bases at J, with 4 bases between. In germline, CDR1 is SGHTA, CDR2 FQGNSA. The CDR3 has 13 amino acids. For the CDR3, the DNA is TGTGCCAGCAGCTTATGGCACACCGGGGAGCTGTTTTTT. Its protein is CASSLWHTGELFF.

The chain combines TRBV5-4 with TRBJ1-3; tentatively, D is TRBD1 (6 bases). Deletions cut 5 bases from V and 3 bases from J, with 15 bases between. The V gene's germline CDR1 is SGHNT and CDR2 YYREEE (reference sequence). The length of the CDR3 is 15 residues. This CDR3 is CASSSMGGDGNTIYF. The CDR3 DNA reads TGTGCCAGCAGTAGTATGGGGGGCGATGGAAACACCATATATTTT.

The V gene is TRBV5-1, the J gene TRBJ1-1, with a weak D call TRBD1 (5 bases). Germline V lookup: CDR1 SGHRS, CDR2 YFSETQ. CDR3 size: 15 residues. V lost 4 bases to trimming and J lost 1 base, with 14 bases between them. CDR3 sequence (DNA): TGCGCCAGCAGCCCGTCTCGGGGACCGAACACTGAAGCTTTCTTT. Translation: CASSPSRGPNTEAFF.

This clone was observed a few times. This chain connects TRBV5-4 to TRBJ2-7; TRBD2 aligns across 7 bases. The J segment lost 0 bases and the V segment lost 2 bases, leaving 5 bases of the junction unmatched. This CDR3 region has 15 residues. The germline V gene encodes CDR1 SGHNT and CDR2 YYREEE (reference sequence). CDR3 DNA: TGTGCCAGCAGCTTCGGTCTAGCGGACTCCTACGAGCAGTACTTC. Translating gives CASSFGLADSYEQYF.

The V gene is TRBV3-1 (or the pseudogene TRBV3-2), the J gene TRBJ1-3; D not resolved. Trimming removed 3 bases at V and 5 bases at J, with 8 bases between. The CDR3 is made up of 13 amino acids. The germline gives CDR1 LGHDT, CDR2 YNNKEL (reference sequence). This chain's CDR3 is CASSQDDRNTIYF. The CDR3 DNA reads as TGTGCCAGCAGCCAGGACGACCGAAACACCATATATTTT.

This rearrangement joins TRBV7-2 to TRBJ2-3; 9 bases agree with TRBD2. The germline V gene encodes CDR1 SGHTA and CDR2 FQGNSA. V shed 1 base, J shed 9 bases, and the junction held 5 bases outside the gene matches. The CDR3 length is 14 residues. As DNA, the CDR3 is TGTGCCAGCAGCTTAGAGCGGGGGGCGGGGACGCAGTATTTT. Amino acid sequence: CASSLERGAGTQYF.

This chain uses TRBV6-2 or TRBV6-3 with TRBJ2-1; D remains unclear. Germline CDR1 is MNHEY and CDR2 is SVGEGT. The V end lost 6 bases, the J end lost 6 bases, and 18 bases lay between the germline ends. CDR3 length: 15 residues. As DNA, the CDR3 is TGTGCCAGCAGCCAACAGAGAGTGTTTGGCAATGAGCAGTTCTTC. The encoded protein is CASSQQRVFGNEQFF.

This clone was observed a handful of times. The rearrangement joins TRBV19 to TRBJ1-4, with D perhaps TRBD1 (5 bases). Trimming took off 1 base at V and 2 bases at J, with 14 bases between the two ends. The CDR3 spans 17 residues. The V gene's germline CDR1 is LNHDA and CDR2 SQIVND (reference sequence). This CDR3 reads CASSIGRQGTTNEKLFF. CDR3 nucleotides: TGTGCCAGTAGTATAGGCCGGCAGGGTACGACTAATGAAAAACTGTTTTTT.

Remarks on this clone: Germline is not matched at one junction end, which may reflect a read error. CDR3 bases: TGTGCTAGCAGCTTAGACAGGGCGGGGAATGAGCAGTTCTTC. As protein: CASSLDRAGNEQFF. The chain employs TRBV7-7 and TRBJ2-1; a weak D match, TRBD1 (7 bases). CDR3 length: 14 residues. Germline-derived CDR1 and CDR2 are SSHAT and FNYEAQ (reference sequence). The complete variable domain, with remaining parts taken from reference TRBV7-7 and TRBJ2-1, reads GAGVSQSPRYKVTKRGQDVTLRCDPISSHATLYWYQQALGQGPEFLTYFNYEAQPDKSGLPSDRFSAERPEGSISTLTIQRTEQRDSAMYRCASSLDRAGNEQFFGPGTRLTVL.

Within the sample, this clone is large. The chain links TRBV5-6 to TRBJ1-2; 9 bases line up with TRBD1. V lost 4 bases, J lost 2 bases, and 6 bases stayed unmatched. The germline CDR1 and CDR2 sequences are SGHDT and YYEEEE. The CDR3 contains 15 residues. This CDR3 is CASSQKQGANYGYTF. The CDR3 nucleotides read TGTGCCAGCAGCCAAAAACAGGGGGCGAACTATGGCTACACCTTC.

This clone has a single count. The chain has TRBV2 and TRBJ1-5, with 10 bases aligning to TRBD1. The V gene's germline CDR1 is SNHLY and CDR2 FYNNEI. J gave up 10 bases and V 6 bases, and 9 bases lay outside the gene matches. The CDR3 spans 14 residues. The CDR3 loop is CASSATGGKRPQHF. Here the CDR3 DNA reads TGTGCCAGCAGCGCGACAGGGGGCAAGAGACCCCAGCATTTT.

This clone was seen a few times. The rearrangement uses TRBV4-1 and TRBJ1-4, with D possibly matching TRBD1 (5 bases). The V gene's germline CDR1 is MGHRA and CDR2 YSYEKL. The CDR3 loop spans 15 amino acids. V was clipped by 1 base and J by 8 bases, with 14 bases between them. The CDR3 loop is CASSQGQPLREKLFF. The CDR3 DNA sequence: TGCGCCAGCAGCCAAGGACAGCCCTTGAGGGAAAAACTGTTTTTT.

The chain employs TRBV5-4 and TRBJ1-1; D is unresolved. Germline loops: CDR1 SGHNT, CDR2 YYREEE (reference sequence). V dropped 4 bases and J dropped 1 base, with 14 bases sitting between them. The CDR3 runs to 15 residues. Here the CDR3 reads CASSPSGIANTEAFF. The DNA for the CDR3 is TGTGCCAGCAGCCCGTCGGGGATAGCGAACACTGAAGCTTTCTTT.

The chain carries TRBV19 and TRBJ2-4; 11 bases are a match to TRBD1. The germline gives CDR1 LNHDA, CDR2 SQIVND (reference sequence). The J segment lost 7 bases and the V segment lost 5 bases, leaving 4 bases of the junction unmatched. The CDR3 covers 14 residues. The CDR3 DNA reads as TGTGCCAGTAGTGGGGGACAGGGGGAGAACATTCAGTACTTC. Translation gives CASSGGQGENIQYF.

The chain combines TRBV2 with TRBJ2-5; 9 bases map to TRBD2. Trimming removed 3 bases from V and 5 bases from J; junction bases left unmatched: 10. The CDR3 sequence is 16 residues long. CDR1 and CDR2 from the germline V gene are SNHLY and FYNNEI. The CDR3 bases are TGTGCCAGCAGTGACGGAGCGGGGGGCCCCTCCGAGACCCAGTACTTC. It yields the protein CASSDGAGGPSETQYF.

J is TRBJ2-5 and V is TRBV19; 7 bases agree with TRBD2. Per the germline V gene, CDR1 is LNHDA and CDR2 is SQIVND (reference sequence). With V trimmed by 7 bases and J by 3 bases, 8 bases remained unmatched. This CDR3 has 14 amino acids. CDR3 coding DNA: TGTGCCAGTAATAACGGGGGGTCAGAAGAGACCCAGTACTTC. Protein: CASNNGGSEETQYF.